The 21 T cell receptor beta chains below were found in one sample sequenced in a study of OX40 agonist ivuxolimab in advanced cancers. Some clones are missing from TCRdb's copy, which holds only in-frame ones; the method was immunoSEQ multiplex PCR. The profile shows some 25,000 clones, 80% to 90% of them singletons. Sequenced material: CD4+ or CD8+ T cells sorted from blood, taken in a trial of the OX40 agonist ivuxolimab. The receptor source for this set is an adult with an advanced solid tumor such as melanoma, head and neck, liver or kidney cancer.

The chain combines TRBV7-2 with TRBJ1-1; 7 bases align to TRBD1. Germline V gives CDR1 SGHTA, CDR2 FQGNSA. The CDR3 is made up of 14 amino acids. J lost 5 bases, V lost 4 bases, and 7 bases had no gene match. As DNA, the CDR3 is TGTGCCAGCAGCTCAGACAGGGAGGTAACTGAAGCTTTCTTT. It codes for CASSSDREVTEAFF.

This clone was found a few times. The DNA for the CDR3 is TGTGCCAGCAGCGTCGCCGGGACAGGGAAAGAGACCCAGTACTTC. Protein: CASSVAGTGKETQYF. The chain uses TRBV9 and TRBJ2-5, with 9 bases identical to TRBD1. The CDR3 is made up of 15 amino acids. Trimming took 2 bases from V and 3 from J; bases not matched to a gene: 5. The germline gives CDR1 SGDLS, CDR2 YYNGEE.

The chain recombines TRBV4-3 with TRBJ1-3; D gene uncertain. CDR1 and CDR2 from the germline V gene are LGHNA and YSLEER. The CDR3 extends over 17 amino acids. Trimming took 0 bases from V and 0 from J, leaving 12 bases between them. Here the CDR3 reads CASSQDRVGSSGNTIYF. CDR3 bases: TGCGCCAGCAGCCAAGATCGGGTAGGGAGCTCTGGAAACACCATATATTTT.

The chain employs TRBV9 and TRBJ1-5; a possible D gene is TRBD1 (5 bases). Germline loops: CDR1 SGDLS, CDR2 YYNGEE. CDR3 size: 14 residues. Trimming shortened V by 3 bases and J by 2 bases, and 9 bases separated the two germline ends. The CDR3 reads CASSGVGGNQPQHF. The CDR3 DNA reads TGTGCCAGCAGCGGGGTGGGGGGCAATCAGCCCCAGCATTTT.

J is TRBJ1-2 and V is TRBV4-3; tentatively, D is TRBD1 (5 bases). The CDR3 runs 18 residues. V was cut by 0 bases and J by 1 base, with 18 bases left in between. The germline CDR1 and CDR2 sequences are LGHNA and YSLEER. DNA for the CDR3: TGCGCCAGCAGCCAAGATCACGGTAGGGCAGGGATTAACTATGGCTACACCTTC. It codes for CASSQDHGRAGINYGYTF.

By sample share, this clone is medium-sized. The chain recombines TRBV6-4 with TRBJ1-1, with 10 bases fitting TRBD1. The germline V gene encodes CDR1 MRHNA and CDR2 SNTAGT. V shed 9 bases, J shed 1 base, and the junction held 8 bases outside the gene matches. The CDR3 consists of 15 residues. The CDR3 is CASKSRDRGNTEAFF. Written as DNA, the CDR3 is TGTGCCAGTAAAAGCCGGGACAGGGGGAACACTGAAGCTTTCTTT.

The chain uses TRBV4-3 and TRBJ2-7; weak D call: TRBD1 (6 bases). Trimming left V 1 base short and J 2 bases short, with 12 bases between. In germline, CDR1 is LGHNA, CDR2 YSLEER. This CDR3 is built from 15 residues. This chain's CDR3 is CASSQVRGPAYEQYF. The CDR3 coding sequence is TGCGCCAGCAGCCAAGTCAGGGGACCAGCCTACGAGCAGTACTTC.

This rearrangement joins TRBV14 to TRBJ2-2, with D hard to call. The CDR3 is 18 residues long. V lost 0 bases, J lost 0 bases, and 14 bases lay in between. Germline CDR1 is SGHDN and CDR2 is FVKESK. CDR3 DNA sequence: TGTGCCAGCAGCCAAGATAGGCCGTACAGAACGAACACCGGGGAGCTGTTTTTT. This gives the protein CASSQDRPYRTNTGELFF.

The chain combines TRBV6-5 with TRBJ1-1; no definite D call. The CDR3 has 14 amino acids. V was shortened by 5 bases and J by 0 bases, with 10 bases between the two germline ends. Per germline, CDR1 MNHEY and CDR2 SVGAGI. The CDR3 protein is CASSPLSMNTEAFF. CDR3 coding DNA: TGTGCCAGCAGTCCCCTAAGCATGAACACTGAAGCTTTCTTT.

This chain links TRBV6-4 with TRBJ1-4, with 11 nucleotides matching TRBD1. Germline V lookup: CDR1 MRHNA, CDR2 SNTAGT. The V gene end was trimmed by 1 base and the J gene end by 6 bases; junction bases not matched to a gene: 4. CDR3 length equals 16 residues. Here the CDR3 DNA reads TGTGCCAGCAGTGACTGCCAGGGACAGGGGGATGAAAAACTGTTTTTT. This translates into CASSDCQGQGDEKLFF.

This chain joins TRBV7-8 and TRBJ2-5, with D maybe TRBD1 (6 bases). Trimming pared 5 bases from V and 5 bases from J, leaving 15 bases between. This CDR3 is built from 14 residues. The V gene's germline CDR1 is SGHVS and CDR2 FQNEAQ. As DNA, the CDR3 is TGTGCCAGCAGCGAAATTAAGAGGGGGGAGACCCAGTACTTC. This sequence encodes CASSEIKRGETQYF.

V gene TRBV4-2 combines with J gene TRBJ2-7; tentatively, D is TRBD2 (6 bases). Deletions cut 3 bases from V and 7 bases from J, with 13 bases between. From germline, CDR1 is LGHNA and CDR2 YNFKEQ. The CDR3 is 13 residues long. The CDR3 nucleotides are TGTGCCAGCAGCCACACCGTAGGGAGGGAGCAGTACTTC. This translates into CASSHTVGREQYF.

The rearrangement joins TRBV5-5 to TRBJ1-1; no firm D call. This CDR3 contains 13 residues. Per germline, CDR1 SGHKS and CDR2 YYEKEE (reference sequence). V lost 1 base to trimming and J lost 0 bases, with 4 bases between them. The CDR3 spells CASSLRMNTEAFF. CDR3 nucleotide sequence: TGTGCCAGCAGCTTGCGGATGAACACTGAAGCTTTCTTT.

The chain uses TRBV28 and TRBJ2-1; weak D call: TRBD2 (6 bases). This CDR3 comprises 13 residues. The germline V and J ends were trimmed by 6 bases and 9 bases, with 15 bases remaining between them. CDR1 is MDHEN, CDR2 SYDVKM, per germline. The CDR3 DNA reads as TGTGCCAGCAGGCTGTTGCGGGACTCTGAGCAGTTCTTC. As protein: CASRLLRDSEQFF.

The chain couples TRBV2 to TRBJ2-3; 8 bases align to TRBD2. CDR1 SNHLY and CDR2 FYNNEI come from the germline V gene. This CDR3 spans 15 amino acids. Trimming removed 11 bases from V and 0 bases from J; junction bases left unmatched: 10. DNA of the CDR3: TGTGCCGGCCTAGAGACTAGCGAAAGCACAGATACGCAGTATTTT. Translation gives CAGLETSESTDTQYF.

This clone was seen only a few times. The chain combines TRBV6-1 with TRBJ1-6; perhaps TRBD1 as D (6 bases). Germline CDR1 reads MNHNS; CDR2 reads SASEGT. CDR3 length: 15 amino acids. Between the trimmed V and J ends, which lost 3 bases and 4 bases, there was a span of 10 bases. The CDR3 protein is CASSEWTAYNSPLHF. CDR3 nucleotides: TGTGCCAGCAGTGAGTGGACAGCATATAATTCACCCCTCCACTTT.

The rearrangement links TRBV6-5 to TRBJ1-1; no clear D gene. V lost 6 bases, J lost 1 base, and 15 bases lay in between. Germline V gives CDR1 MNHEY, CDR2 SVGAGI. The CDR3 extends over 15 amino acids. CDR3 sequence: CASRRLRAPNTEAFF. CDR3 in DNA: TGTGCCAGCAGACGACTCCGGGCCCCGAACACTGAAGCTTTCTTT.

The chain combines TRBV5-5 with TRBJ1-1; D not resolved. Germline values: CDR1 SGHKS, CDR2 YYEKEE (reference sequence). The V gene lost 4 bases and the J gene lost 1 base, with 17 bases spanning the gap. The CDR3 covers 16 residues. This CDR3 reads CASSPKPGGANTEAFF. CDR3 DNA: TGTGCCAGCAGCCCCAAACCAGGAGGAGCGAACACTGAAGCTTTCTTT.

V and J are TRBV5-8 and TRBJ2-5; 8 bases agree with TRBD2. This CDR3 contains 16 residues. The junction had 8 bases not matched to a gene; V was cut back by 0 bases and J by 4 bases. Germline CDR1 reads SGHTS; CDR2 reads YDEGEE. CDR3 coding DNA: TGTGCCAGCAGCTTGGTTCGGGGGGGCCGGGTAGAGACCCAGTACTTC. Its translation is CASSLVRGGRVETQYF.

The V and J genes are TRBV29-1 and TRBJ1-2; D is unresolved. Germline V lookup: CDR1 SQVTM, CDR2 ANQGSEA. V shed 4 bases and J shed 4 bases, with 10 bases lying between them. CDR3 length equals 12 residues. For the CDR3, the DNA is TGCAGCGTTGTGGCGGGTGGCTATGGCTACACCTTC. The encoded protein is CSVVAGGYGYTF.

The V gene is TRBV7-9, the J gene TRBJ2-5, with 8 bases aligning to TRBD2. Trimming cost V 2 bases and J 1 base; bases outside gene matches: 3. From germline, CDR1 is SEHNR and CDR2 FQNEAQ (reference sequence). This CDR3 is 15 amino acids long. The CDR3 DNA sequence: TGTGCCAGCAGCTTATCCGGGACTAGCCAAGAGACCCAGTACTTC. Protein sequence: CASSLSGTSQETQYF.